The next 8 T cell receptor beta chains were all read from a single sample in a study of T-cell reconstitution after alpha-beta-depleted transplantation in children. Unique molecular identifiers were used to barcode this TCRbeta library. TCRdb analysed the PCR reads with MiXCR anew, one entry per CDR3 protein. The profile covers 330,000 or so distinct CDR3 sequences, with about a tenth appearing a single time and roughly 7% taken by the ten largest. Here the sequenced sample was PBMCs, taken before TCRalphabeta/CD19-depleted stem cell transplant. The receptors originated from a boy in the first two years of life with acute myeloid leukemia, due to receive a stem cell transplant.

This clonotype was seen at least ten times. This rearrangement joins TRBV5-1 to TRBJ1-1; unclear D gene. Trimming removed 1 base from V and 2 bases from J, with 6 bases in between. The CDR3 extends over 13 amino acids. Germline loops: CDR1 SGHRS, CDR2 YFSETQ. Here the CDR3 DNA reads TGCGCCAGCAGCTTGAGTCATAACACTGAAGCTTTCTTT. Encoded protein: CASSLSHNTEAFF.

This clonotype occurred many times. This chain connects TRBV7-2 to TRBJ1-5, with 7 bases that match TRBD1. The CDR3 runs 15 residues. V gave up 5 bases and J gave up 1 base; unmatched junction bases: 5. Germline loops: CDR1 SGHTA, CDR2 FQGNSA. In DNA, the CDR3 is TGTGCCAGCAGCCAAGGGGGCAGAAGCAATCAGCCCCAGCATTTT. It specifies CASSQGGRSNQPQHF.

This clonotype was detected many times. This sequence joins TRBV5-5 and TRBJ2-7; 7 bases map to TRBD1. This CDR3 is 15 amino acids long. Germline assignment: CDR1 SGHKS and CDR2 YYEKEE (reference sequence). V lost 4 bases, J lost 3 bases, and 10 bases stayed unmatched. CDR3 in amino acids: CASSPRGQVLYEQYF. The DNA of the CDR3 is TGTGCCAGCAGCCCTCGTGGACAGGTCCTCTACGAGCAGTACTTC. The variable domain in full, completed from reference TRBV5-5 and TRBJ2-7, reads DAGVTQSPTHLIKTRGQQVTLRCSPISGHKSVSWYQQVLGQGPQFIFQYYEKEERGRGNFPDRFSARQFPNYSSELNVNALLLGDSALYLCASSPRGQVLYEQYFGPGTRLTVT.

This clonotype was detected many times. The chain uses TRBV9 and TRBJ2-2; D is possibly TRBD1 or TRBD2 (6 bases each). This CDR3 is 17 amino acids long. Trimming left V 7 bases short and J 6 bases short, with 25 bases between. The germline gives CDR1 SGDLS, CDR2 YYNGEE. The CDR3 reads CASQGGTPWERSGELFF. CDR3 DNA: TGTGCCAGCCAAGGCGGGACACCCTGGGAAAGGTCCGGGGAGCTGTTTTTT. Together with reference TRBV9 and TRBJ2-2, the CDR3 gives the full variable domain: DSGVTQTPKHLITATGQRVTLRCSPRSGDLSVYWYQQSLDQGLQFLIQYYNGEERAKGNILERFSAQQFPDLHSELNLSSLELGDSALYFCASQGGTPWERSGELFFGEGSRLTVL.

This clonotype came up many times. The chain recombines TRBV14 with TRBJ2-3, with TRBD1 identical over 11 bases. J was trimmed by 8 bases and V by 4 bases; bases with no gene match: 8. The CDR3 runs to 15 residues. The germline CDR1 and CDR2 sequences are SGHDN and FVKESK. The CDR3 sequence: CASSPRTGGGGTQYF. The CDR3 DNA reads as TGTGCCAGCAGCCCCAGGACAGGGGGCGGAGGTACGCAGTATTTT.

The V call is TRBV28, the J call TRBJ1-2; 8 bases agree with TRBD1. Germline CDR1 MDHEN, CDR2 SYDVKM. V trimming: 6 bases; J trimming: 5 bases; junction bases outside the gene matches: 8. This CDR3 spans 14 amino acids. CDR3 region: CASRDSDRAYGYTF. For the CDR3, the DNA is TGTGCCAGCAGAGACTCGGACAGGGCGTATGGCTACACCTTC.

This rearrangement joins TRBV28 to TRBJ1-1; 9 nucleotides agree with TRBD1. Unmatched junction bases numbered 18, after V lost 2 bases and J lost 5 bases. The CDR3 length is 19 residues. Looked up from germline, CDR1 is MDHEN and CDR2 is SYDVKM. The CDR3 DNA follows: TGTGCCAGCAGTTTAGATGTCCCCAGCGACAGGGGGAAAGATACTGAAGCTTTCTTT. Its translation is CASSLDVPSDRGKDTEAFF.

This clonotype has a count of ten or more. The CDR3 spells CASSIPPGRRNTEAFF. CDR3 nucleotides: TGTGCCAGTAGTATACCCCCGGGACGGAGGAACACTGAAGCTTTCTTT. The chain links TRBV19 to TRBJ1-1; possible D gene TRBD1, 5 bases. Trimming pared 2 bases from V and 1 base from J, leaving 14 bases between. The CDR3 loop spans 16 amino acids. CDR1 and CDR2 from the germline V gene are LNHDA and SQIVND (reference sequence).